These 15 T cell receptor beta chains share one sample of origin, sequenced in a study of beta chain features in type 1 diabetes. Notes on the study in general: Shorter TCRB CDR3s, moderately but significantly so, marked every one of the four CD4+ subsets in Type 1 diabetes patients.

Their specific antigens are unknown. The isolated RNA, all of it, was reverse transcribed, so expressed TCRB transcripts were what got sequenced. Sequencing used immunoSEQ multiplex PCR; TCRdb keeps in-frame clones, though not all of them. Of hundreds of thousands of clones in the sample, over 7% were seen once. Input material: central memory CD4+ T cells from blood. All receptors derive from a man aged 25 to 40 with type 1 diabetes.

This clone was counted between two and nine times. The CDR3 here is CAISGEGRYGYTF. DNA of the CDR3: TGTGCCATCAGTGGAGAAGGGCGCTATGGCTACACCTTC. The chain employs TRBV10-3 and TRBJ1-2, with unresolved D. CDR3 size: 13 residues. Germline V gives CDR1 ENHRY, CDR2 SYGVKD. V shed 4 bases and J shed 4 bases, with 10 bases lying between them.

Details on this clone: This same CDR3 is encoded by further DNA sequences in the sample. The CDR3 loop reads CASSYDRVYTEAFF. For the CDR3, the DNA is TGTGCCAGCAGTTACGACAGGGTCTACACTGAAGCTTTCTTT. The V call is TRBV6-5, the J call TRBJ1-1; TRBD1 agrees at 7 bases. This CDR3 is 14 amino acids long. The V gene's germline CDR1 is MNHEY and CDR2 SVGAGI. Trimming at V came to 2 bases and at J to 3 bases, leaving 3 bases not matched to a gene.

The chain uses TRBV4-3 and TRBJ1-1, with 8 bases matching TRBD1. Per germline, CDR1 LGHNA and CDR2 YSLEER. This CDR3 is built from 13 residues. With V trimmed by 2 bases and J by 6 bases, 2 bases remained unmatched. The CDR3: CASSQQGASEAFF. The CDR3 DNA sequence: TGCGCCAGCAGCCAACAGGGGGCCTCTGAAGCTTTCTTT.

This clone occurred a few times. The chain joins TRBV19 to TRBJ1-5; D is perhaps TRBD1 (5 bases). The V end lost 6 bases, the J end lost 4 bases, and 10 bases lay between the germline ends. CDR1 LNHDA and CDR2 SQIVND come from the germline V gene (reference sequence). The CDR3 is 13 residues long. This CDR3 reads CASSSRVNQPQHF. The CDR3, as DNA: TGTGCCAGTAGCTCCAGGGTTAATCAGCCCCAGCATTTT.

This clone was observed a handful of times. The chain uses TRBV7-2 and TRBJ2-1; TRBD1 agrees at 9 bases. CDR1 SGHTA and CDR2 FQGNSA come from the germline V gene. The CDR3 extends over 15 amino acids. With V trimmed by 5 bases and J by 7 bases, 9 bases remained unmatched. CDR3 DNA: TGTGCCAGCAGCCGTGGGACAGGGCCGCGGAATGAGCAGTTCTTC. It yields the protein CASSRGTGPRNEQFF.

V gene TRBV7-9 combines with J gene TRBJ1-1; no definite D call. The CDR3 is made up of 12 amino acids. The V and J ends lost 3 bases and 8 bases respectively, with 10 bases between them. Germline V CDR1 and CDR2: SEHNR, FQNEAQ (reference sequence). CDR3 in DNA: TGTGCCAGCAGCTTCCATACGGAGGAAGCTTTCTTT. Its protein product is CASSFHTEEAFF. Full variable domain (outside the CDR3, taken from reference TRBV7-9 and TRBJ1-1): DTGVSQNPRHKITKRGQNVTFRCDPISEHNRLYWYRQTLGQGPEFLTYFQNEAQLEKSRLLSDRFSAERPKGSFSTLEIQRTEQGDSAMYLCASSFHTEEAFFGQGTRLTVV.

The table lists this clone with many counts. This sequence joins TRBV27 and TRBJ2-5; tentative D call: TRBD1 (5 bases). V lost 6 bases and J lost 0, with 17 bases in between. The length of the CDR3 is 16 residues. Germline-derived CDR1 and CDR2 are MNHEY and SMNVEV (reference sequence). In DNA, the CDR3 is TGTGCCAGCAGCCCTGACCCTCGACAGCACCAAGAGACCCAGTACTTC. It is translated as CASSPDPRQHQETQYF.

J is TRBJ2-5 and V is TRBV9; possible D gene TRBD2, 6 bases. From germline, CDR1 is SGDLS and CDR2 YYNGEE. The CDR3 has 14 residues. Trimming removed 3 bases at V and 5 bases at J, with 14 bases between. Written as DNA, the CDR3 is TGTGCCAGCAGCGGTAAAGCTGCGGGGGAGACCCAGTACTTC. It specifies CASSGKAAGETQYF.

V usage is TRBV19 and J usage is TRBJ2-1; a possible D gene is TRBD1 (6 bases). Germline V gives CDR1 LNHDA, CDR2 SQIVND (reference sequence). Trimming left V 6 bases short and J 3 bases short, with 12 bases between. This CDR3 has 14 amino acids. The DNA for the CDR3 is TGTGCCAGTAGATCAGGGGCCAACTACAATGAGCAGTTCTTC. Translating it yields CASRSGANYNEQFF.

The rearrangement uses TRBV5-1 and TRBJ2-4, with D possibly being TRBD1 or TRBD2 (5 bases each). CDR3 length: 17 amino acids. Germline V gives CDR1 SGHRS, CDR2 YFSETQ. With 2 bases removed from V and 3 bases from J, the gap between germline ends came to 18 bases. The CDR3 coding sequence is TGCGCCAGCAGCTTTAACTCGCAGGGTGGGGGCAAAAACATTCAGTACTTC. Amino acids: CASSFNSQGGGKNIQYF.

The gene calls are TRBV5-1 and TRBJ1-2; 8 positions agree with TRBD1. CDR3 length: 14 residues. The junction had 5 bases not matched to a gene; V was cut back by 0 bases and J by 7 bases. Germline assignment: CDR1 SGHRS and CDR2 YFSETQ. In DNA, the CDR3 is TGCGCCAGCAGCTTGGGACAGGGGAACGGTGGCTACACCTTC. It yields the protein CASSLGQGNGGYTF.

The gene calls are TRBV27 and TRBJ2-7, with 7 bases aligning to TRBD1. This CDR3 contains 13 residues. V trimming: 5 bases; J trimming: 3 bases; junction bases outside the gene matches: 4. Per the germline V gene, CDR1 is MNHEY and CDR2 is SMNVEV (reference sequence). CDR3 in DNA: TGTGCCAGCAGTCCCAGACAGGGCTACGAGCAGTACTTC. This encodes CASSPRQGYEQYF.

This sequence joins TRBV2 and TRBJ1-5, with a tentative D call TRBD1 (6 bases). Germline V CDR1 and CDR2: SNHLY, FYNNEI. V gave up 8 bases and J gave up 0 bases, with 11 bases separating them. The CDR3 contains 14 residues. Here the CDR3 reads CASGQTDSNQPQHF. The CDR3 region has the DNA TGTGCCAGCGGACAGACTGATAGCAATCAGCCCCAGCATTTT. The entire variable domain, with the rest obtained from reference TRBV2 and TRBJ1-5, is as follows: EPEVTQTPSHQVTQMGQEVILRCVPISNHLYFYWYRQILGQKVEFLVSFYNNEISEKSEIFDDQFSVERPDGSNFTLKIRSTKLEDSAMYFCASGQTDSNQPQHFGDGTRLSIL.

The J gene is TRBJ2-5, the V gene TRBV6-5, with D perhaps TRBD1 (5 bases). V lost 6 bases and J 1 base, leaving 9 bases between the germline ends. Germline V gene data show CDR1 as MNHEY and CDR2 as SVGAGI. The CDR3 consists of 13 residues. CDR3 loop: CASSHRSQETQYF. The CDR3 DNA is TGTGCCAGCAGCCACAGGTCCCAAGAGACCCAGTACTTC.

The CDR3 region is CASSYRGDRGFF. CDR3 sequence (DNA): TGTGCCAGCAGTTACAGAGGGGACAGGGGGTTCTTC. V and J are TRBV6-6 and TRBJ2-1; 10 nucleotides align to TRBD1. J gave up 15 bases and V 2 bases, and 4 bases lay outside the gene matches. Germline assignment: CDR1 MNHNY and CDR2 SVGAGI (reference sequence). The CDR3 is 12 amino acids.